These 8 T cell receptor beta chains came from one sample sequenced in a study of T-cell reconstitution after alpha-beta-depleted transplantation in children (dated by TCRdb to 2016 to 2017). The library was made by PCR. The sequencer listed for this sample is Illumina HiSeq 2500. To normalize quantification of the TCRbeta repertoire, the TCR libraries were built with molecular barcoding that relied on unique molecular identifiers. TCRdb reprocessing: public reads trimmed at Q25 with fastp, clones called with MiXCR, in-frame beta chains kept. All rows with the same CDR3 protein become a single entry with the most common DNA and genes. This sample is represented by 550,000 to 600,000 distinct CDR3 sequences; about 21% of them were singletons. Around an eighth of the sample is taken by the ten largest. The treatment or condition label for this specimen denotes: allogeneic hematopoietic cell transplantation with graft depleted of TCRalphabeta T cells and CD19 B cells.

The material was PBMCs, mostly from graft donor cells, obtained 360 days after TCRalphabeta/CD19-depleted stem cell transplant. These receptors were obtained from a boy in the first two years of life who had a stem cell transplant for acute myeloid leukemia, so the T cells may come from the graft donor.

The sample holds many counts of this clonotype. The chain combines TRBV6-1 with TRBJ2-1; 12 bases agree with TRBD2. The CDR3 contains 17 residues. V lost 8 bases, J lost 7 bases, and 15 bases stayed unmatched. The germline gives CDR1 MNHNS, CDR2 SASEGT. DNA for the CDR3: TGTGCCAGCTCATTCCCCCCTACTAGCGGGGGGTGGAATGAGCAGTTCTTC. Translating it yields CASSFPPTSGGWNEQFF.

This clonotype has ten or more counts. The chain carries TRBV20-1 and TRBJ2-5; a possible D gene is TRBD2 (6 bases). Trimming removed 3 bases from V and 2 bases from J, with 16 bases in between. Germline V CDR1 and CDR2: DFQATT, SNEGSKA (reference sequence). The length of the CDR3 is 15 residues. CDR3 amino acids: CSASGGGGLQETQYF. The CDR3 nucleotides are TGCAGTGCTAGTGGTGGGGGAGGATTACAAGAGACCCAGTACTTC.

The gene calls are TRBV28 and TRBJ2-3; 7 nucleotides align to TRBD2. The CDR3 sequence is 17 residues long. CDR1 and CDR2 from the germline V gene are MDHEN and SYDVKM. Unmatched junction bases numbered 21, after V lost 10 bases and J lost 5 bases. The CDR3, as DNA: TGTGCCACCCGCGGGCCCCGGGACTACGCTAGGGAAGATACGCAGTATTTT. Translated: CATRGPRDYAREDTQYF.

This clonotype was seen many times. The chain joins TRBV7-7 to TRBJ2-5; weak D call: TRBD2 (5 bases). V lost 6 bases to trimming and J lost 2 bases, with 16 bases between them. CDR3 length: 15 amino acids. Germline V CDR1 and CDR2: SSHAT, FNYEAQ (reference sequence). The CDR3 DNA sequence: TGTGCCAGCAGTCCACTGGCGGGTCCTCAAGAGACCCAGTACTTC. Translation gives CASSPLAGPQETQYF.

The genes are TRBV29-1 and TRBJ1-4; D call uncertain. V was clipped by 1 base and J by 7 bases, with 10 bases between them. Looked up from germline, CDR1 is SQVTM and CDR2 is ANQGSEA. The CDR3 is 13 residues long. CDR3 residues: CSVEGPWGEKLFF. CDR3 in DNA: TGCAGCGTTGAAGGTCCCTGGGGTGAAAAACTGTTTTTT. Complete variable domain (other parts from reference TRBV29-1 and TRBJ1-4): SAVISQKPSRDICQRGTSLTIQCQVDSQVTMMFWYRQQPGQSLTLIATANQGSEATYESGFVIDKFPISRPNLTFSTLTVSNMSPEDSSIYLCSVEGPWGEKLFFGSGTQLSVL.

This clonotype has a count of ten or more. The V call is TRBV12-3 or TRBV12-4, the J call TRBJ1-2; the D is unclear. CDR3 length: 12 amino acids. The V and J ends lost 5 bases and 6 bases respectively, with 10 bases between them. CDR3 in DNA: TGTGCCAGCAGTCCCCAGATGCATGGCTACACCTTC. Translation: CASSPQMHGYTF.

This clonotype has a handful of counts. The chain carries TRBV5-5 and TRBJ2-2; tentative D call: TRBD1 (6 bases). The CDR3 is made up of 17 amino acids. Germline CDR1 SGHKS, CDR2 YYEKEE (reference sequence). Trimming cost V 2 bases and J 3 bases, with 17 bases left between them. The CDR3, as DNA: TGTGCCAGCAGCTTAGGGACCGGGACAAGAGACACCGGGGAGCTGTTTTTT. As protein: CASSLGTGTRDTGELFF.

This clonotype occurred many times. The V and J genes are TRBV7-9 and TRBJ2-2; D may be TRBD2 (5 bases). This CDR3 spans 15 amino acids. The germline V and J ends were trimmed by 0 bases and 3 bases, with 8 bases remaining between them. The germline CDR1 and CDR2 sequences are SEHNR and FQNEAQ (reference sequence). The DNA of the CDR3 is TGTGCCAGCAGCTTAGCGAGGGCATACACCGGGGAGCTGTTTTTT. Amino acids: CASSLARAYTGELFF.